The sequence of this T cell receptor (beta chain) was determined in a study of T-cell reconstitution after alpha-beta-depleted transplantation in children. Points from the study as a whole: Alpha-beta T cells about two months after transplant reportedly derived from several hundred expanded graft clones. The authors attributed T-cell counts and diversity one year after transplant mostly to newly produced T cells. From surviving recipient T cells and thymic progenitors came the high day-60 TCRbeta diversity observed in some patients.

A word on this clonotype: Its antigen is unidentified.

Looked up from germline, CDR1 is SEHNR and CDR2 is FQNEAQ (reference sequence). This CDR3 has 14 residues. Trimming took 5 bases from V and 8 from J, leaving 15 bases between them. Unique molecular identifiers featured in how the TCRbeta library was prepared. One entry per CDR3 protein, called by TCRdb with MiXCR from the PCR reads. This table holds 330,000 or so distinct CDR3 sequences, around 7.3% found once. This chain connects TRBV7-9 to TRBJ1-4; D not resolved. The source of this sequence is a female patient aged 2 to 10 who had a stem cell transplant for Fanconi anemia, so the T cells may come from the graft donor. Sequencing was performed on peripheral blood, taken 360 days after TCRalphabeta/CD19-depleted stem cell transplant. This chain's CDR3 is CASSPYVVGEKLFF. CDR3 nucleotide sequence: TGTGCCAGCAGCCCCTACGTGGTAGGAGAAAAACTGTTTTTT.